The clone carrying this TCR beta chain came up a few times. The CDR3 sequence is 18 residues long. The germline gives CDR1 MGHRA, CDR2 YSYEKL. The V end lost 4 bases, the J end lost 0 bases, and 19 bases lay between the germline ends. MiXCR, applied by TCRdb to the 5' RACE reads, yields one record per CDR3 protein. Of 1.5 million to 2 million distinct CDR3 sequences listed, about 32% were seen once; the top ten hold about 0.27%. The data belong to a study of identical twins. The receptor comes from a newborn girl in good health. The rearrangement joins TRBV4-1 to TRBJ2-4; no definite D call. Sequenced sample: cord blood. This chain's CDR3 is CASSLGWPLILAKNIQYF. As DNA, the CDR3 is TGCGCCAGCAGCCTAGGTTGGCCCCTCATCTTAGCCAAAAACATTCAGTACTTC.